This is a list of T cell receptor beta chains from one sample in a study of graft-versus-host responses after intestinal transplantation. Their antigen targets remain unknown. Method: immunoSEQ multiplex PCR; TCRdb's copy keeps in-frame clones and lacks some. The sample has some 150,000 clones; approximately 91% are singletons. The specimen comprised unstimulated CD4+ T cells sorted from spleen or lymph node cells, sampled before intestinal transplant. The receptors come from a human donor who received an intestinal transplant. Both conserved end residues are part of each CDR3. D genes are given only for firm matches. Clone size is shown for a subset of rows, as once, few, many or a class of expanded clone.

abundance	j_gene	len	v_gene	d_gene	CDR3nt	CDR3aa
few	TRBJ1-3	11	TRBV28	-	TGTGCCAGCAGCACTGGAAACACCATATATTTT	CASSTGNTIYF
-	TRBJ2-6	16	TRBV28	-	TGTGCCAGCTCTAATCTCGTGGCGTCCGGGGCCAACGTCCTGACTTTC	CASSNLVASGANVLTF
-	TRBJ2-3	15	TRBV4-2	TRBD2	TGTGCCAGCAGCCAAGGTCTAGCGGGATCAGATACGCAGTATTTT	CASSQGLAGSDTQYF
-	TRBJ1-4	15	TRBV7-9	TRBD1	TGTGCCAGCACTCCCGGGACAGGCTATAATGAAAAACTGTTTTTT	CASTPGTGYNEKLFF
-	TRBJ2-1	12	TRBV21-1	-	TGTGCCAGCAGCAAAGAAAGCAATGAGCAGTTCTTC	CASSKESNEQFF
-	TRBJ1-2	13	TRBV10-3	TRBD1	TGTGCCATCAGTGCCGGGACAGGGAATGGCTACACCTTC	CAISAGTGNGYTF
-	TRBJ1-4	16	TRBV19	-	TGTGCCAGTAGTCCTGAATTTGGGACAAAGCTGAAGGAACTGTTTTTT	CASSPEFGTKLKELFF
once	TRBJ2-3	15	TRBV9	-	TGTGCCAGCAGCGTAGAGTTCACACTCCAAAATACGCAGTATTTT	CASSVEFTLQNTQYF
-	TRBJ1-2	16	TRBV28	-	TGTGCCAGCAGTTCGGGAGGGGCCTTAGTCAACTATGGCTACACCTTC	CASSSGGALVNYGYTF
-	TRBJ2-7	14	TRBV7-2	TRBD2	TGTGCCAGCAGCTTAACTAGCGGGATCTACGAGCAGTACTTC	CASSLTSGIYEQYF
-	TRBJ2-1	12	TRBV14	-	TGTGCCAGCAGCCAAGGGGGGGCCCAGCAGTTCTTC	CASSQGGAQQFF
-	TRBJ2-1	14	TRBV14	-	TGTGCCAGCAGCCAAGGCAACCTGCGGGATGAGCAGTTCTTC	CASSQGNLRDEQFF
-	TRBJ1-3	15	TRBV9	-	TGTGCCAGCAGCCTTCGCCTGGGGACTGGAAACACCATATATTTT	CASSLRLGTGNTIYF
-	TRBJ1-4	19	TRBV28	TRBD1	TGTGCCAGCAGATCCCCGATAGAGAGACCGGGACAGGGAAATGAAAAACTGTTTTTT	CASRSPIERPGQGNEKLFF
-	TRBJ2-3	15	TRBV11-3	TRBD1	TGTGCCAGCAGCTTAGGGGACAGCCGCACAGATACGCAGTATTTT	CASSLGDSRTDTQYF
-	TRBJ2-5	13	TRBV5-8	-	TGTGCCAGCAGCGGGGGACACCAAGAGACCCAGTACTTC	CASSGGHQETQYF
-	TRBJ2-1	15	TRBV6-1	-	TGTGCCAGCAGTCTTGGGCGGGGTGGGATCAATGAGCAGTTCTTC	CASSLGRGGINEQFF
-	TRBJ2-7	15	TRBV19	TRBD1	TGTGCCAGTAGTATAGTGGGACAGGGCCCCTACGAGCAGTACTTC	CASSIVGQGPYEQYF
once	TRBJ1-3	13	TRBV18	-	TGTGCCAGCTCACCGCCCTCTGGAAACACCATATATTTT	CASSPPSGNTIYF
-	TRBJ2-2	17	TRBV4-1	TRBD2	TGCGCCAGCAGCCCCCAGAGACTAGCGGGGAACACCGGGGAGCTGTTTTTT	CASSPQRLAGNTGELFF
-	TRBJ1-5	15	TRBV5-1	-	TGCGCCAGCAGCTGGACACCAGGCGGCAATCAGCCCCAGCATTTT	CASSWTPGGNQPQHF
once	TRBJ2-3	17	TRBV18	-	TGTGCCAGCTCACCAGCTAGCCCTGGGACGAGCACAGATACGCAGTATTTT	CASSPASPGTSTDTQYF
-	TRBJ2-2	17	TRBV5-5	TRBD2	TGTGCCAGCAGCCGGACTAGCGGGAGGGCAGACGCCGGGGAGCTGTTTTTT	CASSRTSGRADAGELFF
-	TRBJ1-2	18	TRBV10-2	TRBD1	TGCGCCAGCACCGACCCGACTCCGCCGGGACAGGGGATCGATGGCTACACCTTC	CASTDPTPPGQGIDGYTF
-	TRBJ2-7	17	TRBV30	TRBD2	TGTGCCTGGAGTGTTAGCCGGACTAGCGGGAACCCGAGAGAGCAGTACTTC	CAWSVSRTSGNPREQYF